Here is one T cell receptor (beta chain) with its context. The antigen is undetermined. Profiling relied on immunoSEQ multiplex PCR, and the TCRdb table lists in-frame clones only, not all of them. The repertoire holds a few hundred thousand clones, with roughly four fifths as singletons. The sample originates from a study of Ad26.COV2.S vaccination and SARS-CoV-2 variants. Study context: Donor got 5x10^10 or 1x10^11 viral particles of Ad26.COV2.S.

The study, taken as a whole, reports: Those who received vaccine or placebo ended up with similar non-spike TCR breadth. Compared with placebo recipients, vaccine recipients had higher spike-specific TCR breadth.

This CDR3 spans 14 amino acids. V lost 1 base and J 1 base, leaving 7 bases between the germline ends. Germline V lookup: CDR1 MGHRA, CDR2 YSYEKL. The sample's treatment: around 19 received Ad26.COV2.S at low or high dose, single or two shots; about 5 received placebo; per-sample allocation not given. Sampling took place 63 days after the first vaccine or placebo injection. The specimen comprised peripheral blood, sampled in a trial of Ad26.COV2.S vaccine versus placebo. The V gene is TRBV4-1, the J gene TRBJ1-1; D is ambiguous. The receptor's source is a person aged 18 to 65 who received the Ad26.COV2.S COVID-19 vaccine or a placebo. The CDR3 region is CASSQAVRNTEAFF. The CDR3 DNA sequence: TGCGCCAGCAGCCAAGCAGTAAGGAACACTGAAGCTTTCTTT.